This T cell receptor beta chain was sequenced during a study of Tregs in tolerant kidney transplant recipients. Thawed PBMCs were FACS-sorted into unstimulated CD4+CD25+CD127- regulatory T cells, CD4+CD25- non-regulatory cells, CD4 and CD8 cells. Germline V CDR1 and CDR2: KGHSH, LQKENI. V lost 5 bases and J lost 1, with 20 bases in between. The CDR3 has 17 amino acids. In this sample, this clone turned up once. Its specificity is unknown. Study conclusions and caveats: This study did not directly address biological reproducibility. Activated donor B cell expansion appeared to reveal the most relevant donor-specific TCRbeta repertoire.

Profiled with immunoSEQ multiplex PCR; TCRdb holds only in-frame clones, not every one. The sample consists of more than 60,000 clones, approximately 98% of them appearing once. This chain connects TRBV18 to TRBJ1-1, with D tentatively TRBD1 (6 bases). The sequence derives from a human donor who received a combined kidney and bone marrow transplant. The sequencing used CD4+ T cells from blood, collected before the transplant. CDR3 residues: CASSARDLGGGNTEAFF. The CDR3 DNA reads TGTGCCAGCTCAGCAAGGGACCTAGGGGGGGGGAACACTGAAGCTTTCTTT.